A selection of T cell receptor beta chains follows, all from one sample in a study of neurological immune-mediated disorders. TCRdb reprocessed the 5' RACE reads with MiXCR, giving one entry per CDR3 protein. The sample holds roughly 39,000 distinct CDR3 sequences, approximately 7% seen once. Input material: CD4+ T cells from blood. These receptors were taken from a man in his forties or fifties in good health. CDR3s leave out the opening cysteine and the closing phenylalanine or tryptophan.

>TRBV2
ASSKSGQNSNEQF
>TRBV6-6
ASRTPDRAHNEQF
>TRBV10-3
AISDARNTGELF
>TRBV20-1
SASTGVLSEAF
>TRBV20-1
SARLVQGALEQY
>TRBV10-3
AIRQNNEQF
>TRBV7-8
ASRRQGRATGELF
>TRBV7-2
ASSPSGGNQPQH
>TRBV5-1
ASSLRALADTQY
>TRBV7-7
ASSEDRYTEAF
>TRBV28
ASSVGTSGNTIY
>TRBV28
ASSLPDRGLSQPQH
>TRBV12-3/TRBV12-4
ASSFLAAGAHGYT
>TRBV18
ASSPVLGYEQY
>TRBV20-1
SAMGSPGNEQF
>TRBV20-1
SARDPGLSYEQY
>TRBV5-1
ASSLGTSGPIGGEQF
>TRBV5-5
ASSDTRGADTQY
>TRBV20-1
SVVGTNRDEQF
>TRBV20-1
SAYRSRTGGADTQY
>TRBV5-8
ASSLGTGGSYNEQF
>TRBV5-1
ASSLRETQY
>TRBV6-1
ASQAGRNEQF
>TRBV29-1
SVSMANTEAF
>TRBV20-1
SATSGSYNEQF
>TRBV4-3
ASRKTLTSGYQETQY
>TRBV6-2/TRBV6-3
ASSYGGQDPYEQY
>TRBV5-8
ASSLVGGAQH
>TRBV30
AWSQGLAGRYEQY
>TRBV18
ASSRDSNQPQH
>TRBV5-1
ASSFFPGQARGETQY
>TRBV29-1
SVDASRETQY
>TRBV5-1
ASSSGSGSGSYNEQF
>TRBV3-1
ASTRTGEDTQY
>TRBV4-1
ASSQPLGTGDNEQF
>TRBV6-2/TRBV6-3
ASSYRGDPNEKLF
>TRBV12-3/TRBV12-4
ASRDFGGGPGGEQF
>TRBV7-8
ASSSGGVPSYEQY
>TRBV20-1
SGSLPPGQKLNTEAF
>TRBV5-1
ASSFDSYQPQH
>TRBV20-1
SARDLRPPGANVLT
>TRBV7-2
ASSLASGVGGYEQY
>TRBV7-2
ASSLSTGSYEQY
>TRBV7-9
ASSSGTDEYIQY
>TRBV24-1
ATSDPDRVAGELF
>TRBV18
ASAQSPGTGGGTEAF
>TRBV7-8
ASRPGQANGYT
>TRBV10-3
AISELRSTYGYT
>TRBV28
ASRRGGWGNEKLF
>TRBV20-1
SAIQEPSTDTQY
>TRBV6-5
ASSSRGGYNQPQH
>TRBV12-3/TRBV12-4
ASREGIAASTDTQY
>TRBV5-1
ASSTLGRDPAGELF
>TRBV7-2
ASSLGGLAYADTQY
>TRBV7-2
ASSLLAGGPGELF
>TRBV20-1
SAREGSASTDTQY
>TRBV20-1
SARELGTAYGYT
>TRBV3-1
ASSYRTGGLSPLH
>TRBV24-1
ATSDPGQGQETQY